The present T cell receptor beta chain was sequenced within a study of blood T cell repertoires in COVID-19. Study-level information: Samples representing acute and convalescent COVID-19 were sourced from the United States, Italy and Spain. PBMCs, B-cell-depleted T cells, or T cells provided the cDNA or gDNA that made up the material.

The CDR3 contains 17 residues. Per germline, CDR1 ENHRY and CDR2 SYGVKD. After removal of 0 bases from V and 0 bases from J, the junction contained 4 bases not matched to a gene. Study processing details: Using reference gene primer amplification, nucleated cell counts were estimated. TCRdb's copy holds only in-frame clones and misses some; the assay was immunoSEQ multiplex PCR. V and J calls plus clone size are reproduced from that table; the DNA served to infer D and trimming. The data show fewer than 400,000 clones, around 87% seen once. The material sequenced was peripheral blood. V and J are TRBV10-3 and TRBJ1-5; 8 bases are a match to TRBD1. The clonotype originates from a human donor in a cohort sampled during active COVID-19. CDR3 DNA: TGTGCCATCAGTGAGTCGCTGGGACAGGCTAGCAATCAGCCCCAGCATTTT. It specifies CAISESLGQASNQPQHF.